Detailed here is one T cell receptor (beta chain). Its antigen remains unknown. Germline lookup yields CDR1 MDHEN and CDR2 SYDVKM. Trimming cost V 6 bases and J 5 bases; bases outside gene matches: 5. This CDR3 comprises 13 residues. The record originates from a study of cytomegalovirus exposure and HLA in healthy donors. Only in-frame clones appear in the TCRdb table, and some are missing; sequencing was by immunoSEQ multiplex PCR. The sample holds some 140,000 clones; more than 80% are singletons and the top ten take around 6%. Notes on the study in general: According to the study, roughly 160 TCR beta chains were cytomegalovirus-associated. As was reported, the classifier diagnosed cytomegalovirus status with high specificity and sensitivity. Later, an analysis found that TCR clusters from the first cohort tended to co-occur in the 120 or so validation repertoires.

The sequenced sample was PBMCs. The clonotype comes from a woman aged 30 to 39 in good health and CMV-seropositive. V is TRBV28 and J is TRBJ2-7, with 9 bases matching TRBD1. Written as DNA, the CDR3 is TGTGCCAGCAGGACAGGGGGTTCCAACGAGCAGTACTTC. Amino acid sequence: CASRTGGSNEQYF.